This T cell receptor beta chain was recovered during a study of blood T cell repertoires in COVID-19. Study-level information: From the United States, Italy and Spain came samples of acute and convalescent COVID-19. Nucleic acid was either cDNA or gDNA, and it came from T cells, B-cell-depleted T cells, or PBMCs.

Germline trimming cut 2 bases from V and 5 bases from J; bases unmatched to any gene: 11. Germline lookup yields CDR1 WNHNN and CDR2 SYGVQD (reference sequence). The CDR3 extends over 17 amino acids. Sequencing was performed with immunoSEQ multiplex PCR; in TCRdb, only in-frame clones are kept and a portion is missing. The sample lists a few hundred thousand clones, around 90% occurring once. V gene TRBV10-1 combines with J gene TRBJ2-3; TRBD2 matches at 9 bases. This receptor was identified in a man aged 35 to 55 with acute or convalescent COVID-19. Sequencing used peripheral blood. CDR3 protein: CASSESGASGIRDTQYF. The DNA of the CDR3 is TGCGCCAGCAGTGAGAGTGGGGCTAGCGGGATTAGAGATACGCAGTATTTT.